The source of this T cell receptor beta chain is a study of blood T cells in healthy people across ages. Points from the study as a whole: Researchers judged that diversity estimates from one million T cells fell short of true values. More naive CD4+ cells and higher diversity marked long-lived donors relative to aged donors.

Ranging in age from about 6 to 100, the donors were healthy Caucasian individuals from Russia. The authors ran a second PCR of 7 to 11 cycles using a sample-barcoded 5' primer and a J-beta primer mix. Each cDNA molecule carried a tag from a template-switch adaptor that contained 12 random nucleotides. MiXCR, applied by TCRdb to the 5' RACE reads, yields one record per CDR3 protein. The profile shows under 1 million distinct CDR3 sequences, 40% to 50% of them singletons. V lost 1 base and J 0 bases, leaving 7 bases between the germline ends. The CDR3 spans 16 residues. The germline CDR1 and CDR2 sequences are SGHDN and FVKESK. In regard to this clonotype: Its specificity is not known.

The specimen sequenced was blood. This chain uses TRBV14 with TRBJ2-6; D ambiguous. The clonotype was recovered from a man in his fifties or sixties in good health. CDR3 sequence reads: CASSQVLFSGANVLTF. The CDR3 nucleotides read TGTGCCAGCAGCCAAGTTTTATTCTCTGGGGCCAACGTCCTGACTTTC. Full variable domain (rest looked up from reference TRBV14 and TRBJ2-6): EAGVTQFPSHSVIEKGQTVTLRCDPISGHDNLYWYRRVMGKEIKFLLHFVKESKQDESGMPNNRFLAERTGGTYSTLKVQPAELEDSGVYFCASSQVLFSGANVLTFGAGSRLTVL.